The rows below give T cell receptor beta chains drawn from one sample of a study of T cell responses to AZD1222 COVID-19 vaccine. Assay used: immunoSEQ multiplex PCR; TCRdb lists only in-frame clones, some missing. The sample comprises about 220,000 clones, about 93% of which are singletons, and roughly 1% rests with the top ten. Sample: peripheral blood, taken on day 0 of MenACWY control vaccination. Receptors were obtained from an adult in good health. CDR3s include the opening cysteine and the closing phenylalanine or tryptophan. Fields, in order: CDR3 protein, CDR3 DNA, D gene, V gene, J gene, clone size. A D gene is named only where the DNA matches it firmly. Clone size is not always given. Where it is, it says once, few, many or a class for expanded clones.

CDR3 protein: CASSLELGVETQYF
CDR3 DNA: TGCGCCAGCAGCTTGGAACTGGGAGTAGAGACCCAGTACTTC
D gene: -
V gene: TRBV5-1
J gene: TRBJ2-5
clone size: -

CDR3 protein: CASSRTVYEQFF
CDR3 DNA: TGTGCCAGCAGCCGGACAGTCTATGAGCAGTTCTTC
D gene: -
V gene: TRBV3-1/TRBV3-2
J gene: TRBJ2-1
clone size: -

CDR3 protein: CASRKEQRNYGYTF
CDR3 DNA: TGTGCCAGCAGAAAGGAACAGAGAAACTATGGCTACACCTTC
D gene: -
V gene: TRBV2
J gene: TRBJ1-2
clone size: -

CDR3 protein: CASSLVGNSPLHF
CDR3 DNA: TGTGCCAGCAGCTTAGTGGGGAATTCACCCCTCCACTTT
D gene: -
V gene: TRBV7-9
J gene: TRBJ1-6
clone size: -

CDR3 protein: CASSPAGQGSTNEKLFF
CDR3 DNA: TGTGCCAGCAGCCCTGCGGGACAGGGTTCAACTAATGAAAAACTGTTTTTT
D gene: -
V gene: TRBV21-1
J gene: TRBJ1-4
clone size: -

CDR3 protein: CASSIQGMSTDTQYF
CDR3 DNA: TGCGCCAGCAGTATACAGGGTATGAGCACAGATACGCAGTATTTT
D gene: -
V gene: TRBV5-1
J gene: TRBJ2-3
clone size: -

CDR3 protein: CASSLARRDEQFF
CDR3 DNA: TGTGCCAGCAGTTTAGCCCGCAGGGATGAGCAGTTCTTC
D gene: -
V gene: TRBV27
J gene: TRBJ2-1
clone size: -

CDR3 protein: CASSLQGGDSPLHF
CDR3 DNA: TGCGCCAGCAGCTTACAGGGAGGGGATTCACCCCTCCACTTT
D gene: -
V gene: TRBV5-1
J gene: TRBJ1-6
clone size: few

CDR3 protein: CASSVSGQEMGYTF
CDR3 DNA: TGTGCCAGCAGTGTCTCGGGACAGGAGATGGGCTACACCTTC
D gene: TRBD1
V gene: TRBV27
J gene: TRBJ1-2
clone size: once

CDR3 protein: CASSPRVMNTEAFF
CDR3 DNA: TGTGCCAGCAGTCCCCGGGTTATGAACACTGAAGCTTTCTTT
D gene: -
V gene: TRBV6-5
J gene: TRBJ1-1
clone size: -

CDR3 protein: CASSADRGLGWSNQPQHF
CDR3 DNA: TGTGCCAGCAGTGCGGACAGGGGGCTGGGTTGGAGCAATCAGCCCCAGCATTTT
D gene: TRBD1
V gene: TRBV6-2/TRBV6-3
J gene: TRBJ1-5
clone size: -

CDR3 protein: CASSMGPHEQYF
CDR3 DNA: TGTGCCAGCAGTATGGGACCCCACGAGCAGTACTTC
D gene: -
V gene: TRBV6-5
J gene: TRBJ2-7
clone size: -

CDR3 protein: CASSLSRSQGAGELFF
CDR3 DNA: TGCGCCAGCAGCCTCTCCCGGTCACAGGGGGCCGGGGAGCTGTTTTTT
D gene: TRBD1
V gene: TRBV4-3
J gene: TRBJ2-2
clone size: -

CDR3 protein: CASSSPRGRLNTEAFF
CDR3 DNA: TGTGCCAGCAGTTCCCCTCGGGGCAGATTGAACACTGAAGCTTTCTTT
D gene: -
V gene: TRBV27
J gene: TRBJ1-1
clone size: once

CDR3 protein: CASSPKEQGLRFF
CDR3 DNA: TGTGCCAGCTCACCAAAGGAACAGGGCTTACGGTTCTTC
D gene: -
V gene: TRBV18
J gene: TRBJ2-1
clone size: -

CDR3 protein: CASSPRGPNYGYTF
CDR3 DNA: TGTGCCAGCAGTCCTCGGGGGCCCAACTATGGCTACACCTTC
D gene: -
V gene: TRBV5-8
J gene: TRBJ1-2
clone size: -

CDR3 protein: CASSSRSGDNYNEQFF
CDR3 DNA: TGTGCCAGCAGCTCTAGGAGCGGGGATAACTACAATGAGCAGTTCTTC
D gene: TRBD2
V gene: TRBV7-2
J gene: TRBJ2-1
clone size: -

CDR3 protein: CASSQDSGSSPLHF
CDR3 DNA: TGCGCCAGCAGCCAAGATAGCGGGAGTTCACCCCTCCACTTT
D gene: -
V gene: TRBV4-1
J gene: TRBJ1-6
clone size: -

CDR3 protein: CASSLRERRGTDTQYF
CDR3 DNA: TGTGCCAGCAGCTTAAGAGAAAGAAGAGGCACAGATACGCAGTATTTT
D gene: -
V gene: TRBV7-2
J gene: TRBJ2-3
clone size: -

CDR3 protein: CASSPPRGQNTGELFF
CDR3 DNA: TGTGCCAGCAGCCCCCCCAGGGGGCAGAACACCGGGGAGCTGTTTTTT
D gene: TRBD1
V gene: TRBV5-8
J gene: TRBJ2-2
clone size: -

CDR3 protein: CASKGFETQYF
CDR3 DNA: TGTGCCAGCAAAGGTTTTGAGACCCAGTACTTC
D gene: -
V gene: TRBV28
J gene: TRBJ2-5
clone size: -

CDR3 protein: CSVPPWGLKTEAFF
CDR3 DNA: TGCAGCGTTCCCCCCTGGGGGCTGAAAACTGAAGCTTTCTTT
D gene: -
V gene: TRBV29-1
J gene: TRBJ1-1
clone size: -

CDR3 protein: CASSRGRTNEKLFF
CDR3 DNA: TGTGCCAGCAGCCGTGGTAGGACTAATGAAAAACTGTTTTTT
D gene: -
V gene: TRBV6-6
J gene: TRBJ1-4
clone size: -

CDR3 protein: CASRPRTAPRAEAFF
CDR3 DNA: TGTGCAAGTCGCCCCCGGACCGCCCCTCGTGCTGAAGCTTTCTTT
D gene: -
V gene: TRBV12-2
J gene: TRBJ1-1
clone size: -

CDR3 protein: CASSYAPGQGGNEQFF
CDR3 DNA: TGTGCCAGCAGCTACGCGCCGGGACAGGGTGGCAATGAGCAGTTCTTC
D gene: TRBD1
V gene: TRBV7-2
J gene: TRBJ2-1
clone size: -

CDR3 protein: CASSPTSGGVKTQYF
CDR3 DNA: TGTGCCAGCAGCCCTACTAGCGGGGGGGTAAAGACCCAGTACTTC
D gene: TRBD2
V gene: TRBV6-2/TRBV6-3
J gene: TRBJ2-5
clone size: -

CDR3 protein: CASSSTGGGEKLFF
CDR3 DNA: TGTGCCAGCAGCTCGACAGGGGGGGGTGAAAAACTGTTTTTT
D gene: TRBD1
V gene: TRBV7-8
J gene: TRBJ1-4
clone size: -

CDR3 protein: CASSPGQGALHEQFF
CDR3 DNA: TGTGCCAGCTCACCGGGACAGGGGGCGCTTCATGAGCAGTTCTTC
D gene: TRBD1
V gene: TRBV18
J gene: TRBJ2-1
clone size: -

CDR3 protein: CASSYSLEDTIYF
CDR3 DNA: TGTGCCAGCAGTTACTCGCTAGAGGACACCATATATTTT
D gene: -
V gene: TRBV6-5
J gene: TRBJ1-3
clone size: -

CDR3 protein: CASSAGSPFQETQYF
CDR3 DNA: TGTGCCAGCAGCGCCGGGTCCCCTTTCCAGGAGACCCAGTACTTC
D gene: -
V gene: TRBV9
J gene: TRBJ2-5
clone size: -

CDR3 protein: CASSLGSNTEAFF
CDR3 DNA: TGCGCCAGCAGCTTGGGATCGAACACTGAAGCTTTCTTT
D gene: -
V gene: TRBV5-1
J gene: TRBJ1-1
clone size: -

CDR3 protein: CASSLQGATDTQYF
CDR3 DNA: TGTGCCAGCAGCTTGCAGGGCGCCACAGATACGCAGTATTTT
D gene: -
V gene: TRBV5-5
J gene: TRBJ2-3
clone size: -

CDR3 protein: CASSREPGQGFGYTF
CDR3 DNA: TGTGCCAGCAGTAGAGAACCGGGACAGGGGTTTGGCTACACCTTC
D gene: TRBD1
V gene: TRBV2
J gene: TRBJ1-2
clone size: -

CDR3 protein: CAWSKGARVEAFF
CDR3 DNA: TGTGCCTGGAGTAAGGGGGCGCGGGTGGAAGCTTTCTTT
D gene: TRBD1
V gene: TRBV30
J gene: TRBJ1-1
clone size: -

CDR3 protein: CASSEGRVLEKLFF
CDR3 DNA: TGTGCCAGCAGTGAGGGAAGGGTTCTTGAAAAACTGTTTTTT
D gene: -
V gene: TRBV6-1
J gene: TRBJ1-4
clone size: once

CDR3 protein: CASSRDRGGNQPQHF
CDR3 DNA: TGTGCCAGCAGCCGAGACAGGGGTGGCAATCAGCCCCAGCATTTT
D gene: TRBD1
V gene: TRBV6-4
J gene: TRBJ1-5
clone size: -

CDR3 protein: CASSYVSSYEQYF
CDR3 DNA: TGTGCCAGCAGTTACGTTAGCTCCTACGAGCAGTACTTC
D gene: -
V gene: TRBV6-2/TRBV6-3
J gene: TRBJ2-7
clone size: -

CDR3 protein: CASSLAPGRSPLHF
CDR3 DNA: TGTGCCAGCAGCTTAGCGCCAGGGAGGTCACCCCTCCACTTT
D gene: -
V gene: TRBV7-2
J gene: TRBJ1-6
clone size: -

CDR3 protein: CASSWRTTGTTEAFF
CDR3 DNA: TGTGCCAGCAGCTGGAGAACGACAGGGACCACTGAAGCTTTCTTT
D gene: TRBD1
V gene: TRBV5-5
J gene: TRBJ1-1
clone size: -

CDR3 protein: CASSSDVKGELFF
CDR3 DNA: TGTGCCAGCAGCTCAGACGTTAAGGGGGAGCTGTTTTTT
D gene: -
V gene: TRBV27
J gene: TRBJ2-2
clone size: -

CDR3 protein: CASKIDRFTQPQHF
CDR3 DNA: TGTGCCAGCAAGATTGACAGGTTTACTCAGCCCCAGCATTTT
D gene: -
V gene: TRBV6-5
J gene: TRBJ1-5
clone size: -

CDR3 protein: CASSVGQGARAFF
CDR3 DNA: TGTGCCAGCAGCGTCGGACAGGGGGCACGGGCTTTCTTT
D gene: TRBD1
V gene: TRBV9
J gene: TRBJ1-1
clone size: -

CDR3 protein: CASSMADRDYNEQFF
CDR3 DNA: TGTGCCAGTAGTATGGCGGACAGGGACTACAATGAGCAGTTCTTC
D gene: TRBD1
V gene: TRBV19
J gene: TRBJ2-1
clone size: -

CDR3 protein: CASSAQGASTGELFF
CDR3 DNA: TGTGCCAGCAGTGCACAGGGGGCGAGTACCGGGGAGCTGTTTTTT
D gene: TRBD1
V gene: TRBV6-4
J gene: TRBJ2-2
clone size: once

CDR3 protein: CASTSPGVYTEAFF
CDR3 DNA: TGTGCCAGCACCTCCCCAGGGGTTTACACTGAAGCTTTCTTT
D gene: -
V gene: TRBV4-2
J gene: TRBJ1-1
clone size: -

CDR3 protein: CASSSARGSQNRSNQPQHF
CDR3 DNA: TGTGCCAGCAGCTCCGCCCGGGGTAGCCAAAACAGGAGCAATCAGCCCCAGCATTTT
D gene: -
V gene: TRBV28
J gene: TRBJ1-5
clone size: -

CDR3 protein: CASSPAGGHLSGEQYF
CDR3 DNA: TGTGCCAGCAGCCCGGCCGGAGGCCATCTATCGGGCGAGCAGTACTTC
D gene: -
V gene: TRBV11-3
J gene: TRBJ2-7
clone size: -

CDR3 protein: CASSPGTGLRYGYTF
CDR3 DNA: TGTGCCAGTAGTCCTGGGACAGGGCTGCGCTATGGCTACACCTTC
D gene: TRBD1
V gene: TRBV19
J gene: TRBJ1-2
clone size: -

CDR3 protein: CASSQDSHGYTF
CDR3 DNA: TGCGCCAGCAGCCAGGACAGCCATGGCTACACCTTC
D gene: -
V gene: TRBV5-1
J gene: TRBJ1-2
clone size: -

CDR3 protein: CASSFGTSYNEQFF
CDR3 DNA: TGTGCCAGCAGCTTCGGTACTTCCTACAATGAGCAGTTCTTC
D gene: -
V gene: TRBV7-2
J gene: TRBJ2-1
clone size: -

CDR3 protein: CASSLAPKGLSNYGYTF
CDR3 DNA: TGTGCCAGCAGCTTAGCGCCGAAGGGGCTTTCTAACTATGGCTACACCTTC
D gene: -
V gene: TRBV7-2
J gene: TRBJ1-2
clone size: -